The next 8 T cell receptor beta chains were all read from a single sample in a study of T cell changes during pregnancy in multiple sclerosis. Measured with immunoSEQ multiplex PCR; TCRdb has only the in-frame clones, and not every one. Of nearly 50,000 clones in the sample, roughly 94% were seen once. The specimen was CD4+ T cells from peripheral blood mononuclear cells, collected in the first trimester of pregnancy. The receptors stem from a female donor with multiple sclerosis, enrolled in a pregnancy study.

The V and J genes are TRBV25-1 and TRBJ1-1; unclear D gene. V was clipped by 7 bases and J by 2 bases, with 11 bases between them. The CDR3 runs to 13 residues. The germline gives CDR1 MGHDK, CDR2 SYGVNS. CDR3 sequence reads: CASTSVVNTEAFF. For the CDR3, the DNA is TGTGCCAGCACATCGGTCGTCAACACTGAAGCTTTCTTT.

In this sample, this clone turned up once. The V gene is TRBV18, the J gene TRBJ1-1; D gene uncertain. V gave up 2 bases and J gave up 7 bases, with 11 bases separating them. CDR3 length: 13 residues. Germline CDR1 reads KGHSH; CDR2 reads LQKENI. The CDR3 reads CASSPVARNEAFF. CDR3 in DNA: TGTGCCAGCTCACCAGTCGCGAGGAATGAAGCTTTCTTT.

The chain uses TRBV5-6 and TRBJ2-3; D remains unclear. V lost 0 bases, J lost 1 base, and 9 bases lay in between. CDR3 length: 15 amino acids. In germline, CDR1 is SGHDT, CDR2 YYEEEE. The chain's CDR3 is CASSLVALGTDTQYF. The CDR3 bases are TGTGCCAGCAGCTTGGTAGCTCTCGGCACAGATACGCAGTATTTT.

This chain uses TRBV2 with TRBJ2-5; 11 positions match TRBD2. V was clipped by 5 bases and J by 2 bases; unmatched bases: 4. Germline values: CDR1 SNHLY, CDR2 FYNNEI. The CDR3 length is 15 residues. The CDR3 DNA sequence: TGTGCCAGCAGTACTAGCGGGGGAAAACAAGAGACCCAGTACTTC. It translates to CASSTSGGKQETQYF.

This clone was detected once. This sequence joins TRBV11-3 and TRBJ2-3; 12 bases agree with TRBD2. Germline lookup yields CDR1 SGHNT and CDR2 YENEEA. The CDR3 spans 17 residues. With 2 bases clipped from V and 5 bases from J, the junction kept 8 bases outside the gene matches. Written as DNA, the CDR3 is TGTGCCAGCAGCTTAAAGACTAGCGGGGGCCTGAGAGATACGCAGTATTTT. It translates to CASSLKTSGGLRDTQYF.

The chain joins TRBV19 to TRBJ2-7; 7 positions agree with TRBD1. J was trimmed by 4 bases and V by 6 bases; bases with no gene match: 6. Germline-derived CDR1 and CDR2 are LNHDA and SQIVND (reference sequence). This CDR3 region has 13 residues. The CDR3 DNA reads as TGTGCCAGTAGAGGACAGGACGCTTACGAGCAGTACTTC. Translated: CASRGQDAYEQYF.

The J gene is TRBJ2-7, the V gene TRBV5-1, with 7 positions matching TRBD2. Trimming at V came to 5 bases and at J to 2 bases, leaving 7 bases not matched to a gene. CDR1 is SGHRS, CDR2 YFSETQ, per germline. CDR3 length: 14 residues. DNA for the CDR3: TGCGCCAGCAGTGGGGGGAGGGTAGCCTACGAGCAGTACTTC. This translates into CASSGGRVAYEQYF.

This clone was seen just once. The chain has TRBV7-3 and TRBJ2-2; TRBD2 matches at 12 bases. The CDR3 is 15 residues long. Germline-derived CDR1 and CDR2 are SGHTA and FQGTGA. V dropped 6 bases and J dropped 4; count of bases not matched to a gene: 3. The CDR3 DNA sequence: TGTGCCAGCAGGACTAGCGGGGGCCTCACCGGGGAGCTGTTTTTT. Protein: CASRTSGGLTGELFF.